This entry lists 29 T cell receptor beta chains sequenced from one sample in a study of CD8 T cells in ankylosing spondylitis. From the 5' RACE reads, TCRdb called clonotypes with MiXCR, one entry per CDR3 protein. The table lists about 250,000 distinct CDR3 sequences, roughly 8.2% of them singletons, with around 4.8% in the top ten. Material: blood, either unsorted or a sorted T cell fraction (not recorded which). Receptors were obtained from a female donor with ankylosing spondylitis or in good health (not recorded which).

This clonotype was seen at least ten times. V usage is TRBV29-1 and J usage is TRBJ2-7; either TRBD1 or TRBD2 may fit D (5 bases each). Trimming shortened V by 4 bases and J by 3 bases, and 13 bases separated the two germline ends. CDR3 length: 13 residues. CDR1 is SQVTM, CDR2 ANQGSEA, per germline. The DNA of the CDR3 is TGCAGCGTTGTACCAGGGACGGGCTACGAGCAGTACTTC. Its protein is CSVVPGTGYEQYF.

The chain joins TRBV7-2 to TRBJ1-4; D possibly corresponds to TRBD1 (5 bases). V lost 5 bases to trimming and J lost 6 bases, with 10 bases between them. This CDR3 has 13 residues. Germline V gene data show CDR1 as SGHTA and CDR2 as FQGNSA. CDR3 sequence reads: CASSPDMDEKLFF. CDR3 DNA: TGTGCCAGCAGCCCGGACATGGATGAAAAACTGTTTTTT.

The CDR3 here is CASSLGWGADTQYF. In DNA form, the CDR3 reads TGCGCCAGCAGCCTCGGGTGGGGAGCAGATACGCAGTATTTT. The chain uses TRBV4-1 and TRBJ2-3; tentative D call: TRBD2 (5 bases). Per the germline V gene, CDR1 is MGHRA and CDR2 is YSYEKL. Trimming removed 4 bases from V and 4 bases from J, with 12 bases in between. The CDR3 has 14 amino acids.

In this sample, this clonotype turned up many times. The genes are TRBV29-1 and TRBJ1-1, with D uncertain. CDR1 SQVTM and CDR2 ANQGSEA come from the germline V gene. The CDR3 runs 14 residues. The germline V and J ends were trimmed by 2 bases and 0 bases, with 10 bases remaining between them. The CDR3 coding sequence is TGCAGCGTTGAATCGTTATCCATGAACACTGAAGCTTTCTTT. This codes for CSVESLSMNTEAFF.

At least ten counts were recorded for this clonotype. This chain uses TRBV5-1 with TRBJ2-1; TRBD2 aligns across 8 bases. Germline CDR1 is SGHRS and CDR2 is YFSETQ. V shed 6 bases, J shed 7 bases, and the junction held 12 bases outside the gene matches. The CDR3 is 15 residues long. The CDR3 DNA sequence: TGCGCCAGCAAATCGGGAGGGCTTTACCAAAATGAGCAGTTCTTC. Its protein product is CASKSGGLYQNEQFF.

This clonotype was seen repeatedly, ten times or more. This rearrangement joins TRBV3-1 to TRBJ2-6, with 7 bases lining up with TRBD1. This CDR3 has 17 residues. V shed 4 bases and J 4 bases; nucleotides not matched to a gene: 10. The germline gives CDR1 LGHDT, CDR2 YNNKEL (reference sequence). The CDR3 region is CASSRNSGTAGANVLTF. The CDR3 bases are TGTGCCAGCAGCCGAAACTCCGGGACAGCCGGGGCCAACGTCCTGACTTTC.

The rearrangement uses TRBV20-1 and TRBJ2-7, with TRBD2 as a possible D gene (6 bases). Germline V gene sequence: CDR1 DFQATT, CDR2 SNEGSKA (reference sequence). CDR3 length: 16 amino acids. V gave up 0 bases and J gave up 1 base, with 16 bases separating them. This CDR3 reads CSARDLRGSVSYEQYF. The CDR3 DNA is TGCAGTGCTAGAGACCTGCGGGGTTCGGTGTCCTACGAGCAGTACTTC.

A few counts support this clonotype. The V and J genes are TRBV19 and TRBJ2-1; 9 nucleotides match TRBD2. The CDR3 contains 13 residues. Germline CDR1 is LNHDA and CDR2 is SQIVND (reference sequence). Trimming at V came to 6 bases and at J to 11 bases, leaving 8 bases not matched to a gene. This CDR3 reads CASRASGTRKQFF. The DNA of the CDR3 is TGTGCCAGTAGGGCTAGCGGGACGAGAAAGCAGTTCTTC. Complete variable domain (other parts from reference TRBV19 and TRBJ2-1): DGGITQSPKYLFRKEGQNVTLSCEQNLNHDAMYWYRQDPGQGLRLIYYSQIVNDFQKGDIAEGYSVSREKKESFPLTVTSAQKNPTAFYLCASRASGTRKQFFGPGTRLTVL.

Details on this clonotype: One base away lies a much larger clone, so this may be a sequencing read error. V usage is TRBV6-1 and J usage is TRBJ2-1; D is perhaps TRBD1 or TRBD2 (5 bases each). V lost 4 bases and J lost 2, with 24 bases in between. In germline, CDR1 is MNHNS, CDR2 SASEGT. The CDR3 is made up of 19 amino acids. CDR3 residues: CASSVRTPGDPSPYNEQFF. The DNA for the CDR3 is TGTGCCAGCAGTGTTCGGACTCCTGGGGACCCGAGCCCCTACAATGAGCAGTTCTTC.

Concerning this clonotype itself: This may arise from a read error, as a much more abundant clone is one base away. The CDR3 reads CASSSAGRLGYSGANVLTF. The CDR3 nucleotides read TGTGCCAGCAGTTCCGCCGGCCGATTGGGGTACTCTGGGGCCAACGTCCTGACTTTC. This sequence joins TRBV12-3 or TRBV12-4 and TRBJ2-6; the D is unclear. The CDR3 totals 19 residues. V was pared by 4 bases and J by 0 bases, with 19 bases between.

This chain connects TRBV4-2 to TRBJ2-1; possibly TRBD1 or TRBD2 for D (5 bases each). V was cut by 1 base and J by 6 bases, with 13 bases left in between. CDR1 LGHNA and CDR2 YNFKEQ come from the germline V gene. The CDR3 is 15 residues long. The CDR3 spells CASSQAVMGVNEQFF. The CDR3 coding sequence is TGTGCCAGCAGCCAAGCAGTGATGGGGGTCAATGAGCAGTTCTTC.

At least ten counts were recorded for this clonotype. V gene TRBV11-2 combines with J gene TRBJ1-2; no definite D call. The CDR3 consists of 12 residues. V shed 1 base and J shed 9 bases, with 9 bases lying between them. From germline, CDR1 is SGHAT and CDR2 FQNNGV. DNA for the CDR3: TGTGCCAGCAGCTTAGGGCTTATAAGCTACACCTTC. This sequence encodes CASSLGLISYTF.

A word on this clonotype: Given a much more abundant clone one base away, this may be a read error. DNA of the CDR3: TGCAGTGCTAGAAGATTGGCCAGCGTAGTCAAAAACATTCAGTACTTC. Translated: CSARRLASVVKNIQYF. The rearrangement joins TRBV20-1 to TRBJ2-4; no clear D gene. The germline gives CDR1 DFQATT, CDR2 SNEGSKA (reference sequence). The CDR3 spans 16 residues. With 2 bases removed from V and 3 bases from J, the gap between germline ends came to 17 bases.

The sample holds many counts of this clonotype. The J gene is TRBJ2-5, the V gene TRBV12-3 or TRBV12-4; the D gene is possibly TRBD2 (5 bases). The CDR3 covers 13 residues. Trimming shortened V by 4 bases and J by 1 base, and 7 bases separated the two germline ends. The CDR3 bases are TGTGCCAGCAGTTCGGAGGTCCAAGAGACCCAGTACTTC. Its protein product is CASSSEVQETQYF.

This clonotype has at least ten counts. J is TRBJ2-2 and V is TRBV4-3; 7 bases agree with TRBD1. This CDR3 is built from 15 residues. With 5 bases clipped from V and 1 base from J, the junction kept 4 bases outside the gene matches. The germline gives CDR1 LGHNA, CDR2 YSLEER. As DNA, the CDR3 is TGCGCCAGCAGCGCCGGGACAGTGAACACCGGGGAGCTGTTTTTT. This translates into CASSAGTVNTGELFF.

This clonotype was seen at least ten times. The chain carries TRBV9 and TRBJ2-1; D may be TRBD2 (6 bases). Trimming shortened V by 3 bases and J by 8 bases, and 18 bases separated the two germline ends. The germline V gene encodes CDR1 SGDLS and CDR2 YYNGEE. The CDR3 runs to 15 residues. The CDR3 sequence is CASSDGDSGFDEQFF. CDR3 bases: TGTGCCAGCAGCGACGGGGACTCCGGATTCGATGAGCAGTTCTTC.

This rearrangement joins TRBV7-2 to TRBJ1-2; the match to TRBD1 covers 7 bases. Looked up from germline, CDR1 is SGHTA and CDR2 is FQGNSA. The ends lost 4 bases at V and 3 bases at J; junction bases unmatched: 5. The CDR3 sequence is 14 residues long. CDR3 region: CASSSDRSHYGYTF. CDR3 DNA sequence: TGTGCCAGCAGCTCGGACAGGAGTCACTATGGCTACACCTTC.

This clonotype has just a few counts. This CDR3 reads CSATRGRNTEAFF. The CDR3 nucleotides read TGCAGCGCTACCAGGGGTCGGAACACTGAAGCTTTCTTT. J is TRBJ1-1 and V is TRBV29-1, with D perhaps TRBD1 (6 bases). The V gene lost 7 bases and the J gene lost 1 base, with 13 bases spanning the gap. The CDR3 has 13 amino acids. Germline V lookup: CDR1 SQVTM, CDR2 ANQGSEA.

This clonotype has only a few counts. The chain recombines TRBV7-2 with TRBJ2-7; the D gene is possibly TRBD2 (5 bases). Looked up from germline, CDR1 is SGHTA and CDR2 is FQGNSA. V gave up 1 base and J gave up 0 bases, with 13 bases separating them. The CDR3 contains 16 residues. CDR3 nucleotides: TGTGCCAGCAGCTTAGTTCGGCGGGCCCTCTCCTACGAGCAGTACTTC. Translated, it gives CASSLVRRALSYEQYF. Using reference TRBV7-2 and TRBJ2-7 for the parts outside the CDR3, the full variable domain is GAGVSQSPSNKVTEKGKDVELRCDPISGHTALYWYRQSLGQGLEFLIYFQGNSAPDKSGLPSDRFSAERTGGSVSTLTIQRTQQEDSAVYLCASSLVRRALSYEQYFGPGTRLTVT.

At least ten counts were recorded for this clonotype. J is TRBJ2-2 and V is TRBV15; D not resolved. This CDR3 is 14 amino acids long. Trimming shortened V by 8 bases and J by 9 bases, and 19 bases separated the two germline ends. Germline lookup yields CDR1 LNHNV and CDR2 YYDKDF (reference sequence). CDR3 amino acids: CATRPRTQLRELFF. The CDR3 nucleotides read TGTGCCACCCGCCCCCGCACCCAATTGAGGGAGCTGTTTTTT.

In its sample, this clonotype was seen many times. The rearrangement links TRBV6-2 or TRBV6-3 to TRBJ2-5; D perhaps matches TRBD2 (5 bases). CDR1 and CDR2 from the germline V gene are MNHEY and SVGEGT. CDR3 size: 12 residues. V was cut by 2 bases and J by 4 bases, with 5 bases left in between. CDR3 DNA sequence: TGTGCCAGCAGTTACGCGGGAGAGACCCAGTACTTC. Its translation: CASSYAGETQYF.

The chain recombines TRBV29-1 with TRBJ1-1; 8 nucleotides agree with TRBD1. V lost 6 bases and J lost 0; bases outside the gene matches: 3. The CDR3 is made up of 13 amino acids. Per germline, CDR1 SQVTM and CDR2 ANQGSEA. CDR3 in DNA: TGCAGCGTCACAGGGGGGATGAACACTGAAGCTTTCTTT. Translated: CSVTGGMNTEAFF.

This chain connects TRBV7-2 to TRBJ2-3; tentatively, D is TRBD2 (6 bases). The CDR3 has 15 amino acids. The germline V and J ends were trimmed by 1 base and 2 bases, with 10 bases remaining between them. The germline gives CDR1 SGHTA, CDR2 FQGNSA. CDR3 DNA: TGTGCCAGCAGCTTAGGGGGCGGGAACACAGATACGCAGTATTTT. Encoded protein: CASSLGGGNTDTQYF.

The table lists this clonotype with many counts. The rearrangement links TRBV6-1 to TRBJ2-1, with D perhaps TRBD2 (7 bases). Germline values: CDR1 MNHNS, CDR2 SASEGT. V was clipped by 5 bases and J by 12 bases, with 26 bases between them. The CDR3 is made up of 16 amino acids. The CDR3 DNA sequence: TGTGCCAGCAGTCAGACAGGTTTGCGGGAGCCCCGGGGGCAGTTCTTC. Protein sequence: CASSQTGLREPRGQFF.

This clonotype showed up many times. V gene TRBV12-3 or TRBV12-4 combines with J gene TRBJ2-7; TRBD2 matches at 7 bases. V lost 8 bases, J lost 1 base, and 5 bases stayed unmatched. The CDR3 has 13 residues. The CDR3 DNA sequence: TGTGCCAGCTCCTTCGGGAGGTCCTACGAGCAGTACTTC. Encoded protein: CASSFGRSYEQYF.

At least ten counts were recorded for this clonotype. The J gene is TRBJ2-1, the V gene TRBV9, with 8 bases that match TRBD2. Germline V CDR1 and CDR2: SGDLS, YYNGEE. J gave up 4 bases and V 1 base, and 4 bases lay outside the gene matches. CDR3 length equals 15 residues. As DNA, the CDR3 is TGTGCCAGCAGCGTAACGACTAGCGTTTACAATGAGCAGTTCTTC. This encodes CASSVTTSVYNEQFF.

This clonotype was found many times. The rearrangement uses TRBV12-3 or TRBV12-4 and TRBJ2-1, with TRBD2 matching 11 bases. J was trimmed by 1 base and V by 4 bases; bases with no gene match: 9. CDR3 length equals 18 residues. The CDR3 protein is CASSSRLAGQLSYNEQFF. The CDR3 DNA follows: TGTGCCAGCAGTTCCCGACTAGCGGGACAGTTGTCCTACAATGAGCAGTTCTTC.

The chain combines TRBV7-2 with TRBJ2-1; TRBD2 matches 7 bases. The CDR3 runs 16 residues. V dropped 1 base and J dropped 3; count of bases not matched to a gene: 6. Germline V lookup: CDR1 SGHTA, CDR2 FQGNSA. The CDR3 nucleotides are TGTGCCAGCAGCTTAGTTTCGGGACTAAACTACAATGAGCAGTTCTTC. This gives the protein CASSLVSGLNYNEQFF.

This clonotype occurred many times. V and J are TRBV10-3 and TRBJ2-1, with TRBD2 identical over 11 bases. J gave up 8 bases and V 5 bases, and 8 bases lay outside the gene matches. Germline CDR1 reads ENHRY; CDR2 reads SYGVKD. The CDR3 is made up of 15 amino acids. The CDR3 DNA reads as TGTGCCATCAGTCTTACTAGCGGGAGTAACGATGAGCAGTTCTTC. Translated, it gives CAISLTSGSNDEQFF.